Listed below are T cell receptor beta chains from one sample, sequenced in a study of CD8 T cells in ankylosing spondylitis. TCRdb re-derived calls from the 5' RACE reads in MiXCR, one entry per CDR3 protein. The data contain about 450,000 distinct CDR3 sequences, 25% to 30% of them singletons. Specimen: blood, either unsorted or a sorted T cell fraction (not recorded which). Receptors originate from a male donor with ankylosing spondylitis. The CDR3 runs from the conserved cysteine through the conserved F or W. Fields, in order: D gene, J gene, clone size, V gene, CDR3 DNA, CDR3 protein. The D gene is left open where the match is weak. Some rows mark clone size as missing; the rest say once, few, many or name a class of expanded clone.

TRBD1 TRBJ1-5 NA TRBV7-9 TGTGCCAGCAGCTTAGGGCTAGGACAGGGGGACAATCAGCCCCAGCATTTT CASSLGLGQGDNQPQHF
NA TRBJ2-1 few TRBV5-1 TGCGCCAGCAGCATGGGAGCTCCGGAGCCCTATGAGCAGTTCTTC CASSMGAPEPYEQFF
NA TRBJ1-2 few TRBV20-1 TGCAGTGCTAGAGATCCTGCCCGGGGTTCTCAAGGCTACACCTTC CSARDPARGSQGYTF
TRBD1 TRBJ2-1 few TRBV12-3/TRBV12-4 TGTGCCAGCAGTCTCACGACAGGGTACAATGAGCAGTTCTTC CASSLTTGYNEQFF
NA TRBJ2-5 NA TRBV27 TGTGCCAGCAGTTCCCCCCCTGAGGTAGAGACCCAGTACTTC CASSSPPEVETQYF
TRBD1 TRBJ1-2 NA TRBV20-1 TGCAGTGCTACCCGGGACAGCTATGGCTACACCTTC CSATRDSYGYTF
TRBD1 TRBJ2-5 few TRBV29-1 TGCAGCGGGTACAGGGGCCAAGAGACCCAGTACTTC CSGYRGQETQYF
NA TRBJ2-1 NA TRBV12-3/TRBV12-4 TGTGCCAGCAGTACCAGAGACAATGAGCAGTTCTTC CASSTRDNEQFF
NA TRBJ2-1 few TRBV5-1 TGCGCCAGCAGCTGGATGAGCGGAGAATACAATGAGCAGTTCTTC CASSWMSGEYNEQFF
TRBD2 TRBJ2-4 NA TRBV20-1 TGCAGTGTGGGCACAGGACTAGCGGGAGACTGGAGAAACATTCAGTACTTC CSVGTGLAGDWRNIQYF
TRBD1 TRBJ2-3 NA TRBV24-1 TGTGCCACCAGTGATGCCGGGACAGGGAATACAGATACGCAGTATTTT CATSDAGTGNTDTQYF
TRBD1 TRBJ1-4 NA TRBV11-2 TGTGCCAGCAGCTCGCCCCCAGGGACAGGGTCGGCTAATGAAAAACTGTTTTTT CASSSPPGTGSANEKLFF
NA TRBJ1-6 few TRBV6-5 TGTGCCAGCAGTTACTCGAGGGCGGGCAAGGGGAATTCACCCCTCCACTTT CASSYSRAGKGNSPLHF
NA TRBJ2-6 NA TRBV9 TGTGCCAGCAGTCGAATGAGCTCTGGGGCCAACGTCCTGACTTTC CASSRMSSGANVLTF
TRBD2 TRBJ2-1 NA TRBV20-1 TGCAGTGCCGGGCTAGCGGGAGTCTCCTACAATGAGCAGTTCTTC CSAGLAGVSYNEQFF
TRBD2 TRBJ2-1 NA TRBV9 TGTGCCACGGGAGCGGGAGTCCGTGAGCAGTTCTTC CATGAGVREQFF
NA TRBJ2-7 NA TRBV20-1 TGCAGTGCTCCGAACCCCGGGACATCCACCTACGAGCAGTACTTC CSAPNPGTSTYEQYF
NA TRBJ2-3 NA TRBV11-2 TGTGCCAGCAGCTTATCCAGGTTTACAGATACGCAGTATTTT CASSLSRFTDTQYF
NA TRBJ2-4 NA TRBV25-1 TGTGCCAGCAGTGAAGCTGCCAAAAACATTCAGTACTTC CASSEAAKNIQYF
TRBD2 TRBJ2-3 once TRBV6-4 TGTGCCAGCAGTGAACTAGCGGGGTCCCGCACAGATACGCAGTATTTT CASSELAGSRTDTQYF
NA TRBJ2-1 few TRBV25-1 TGTGCCAGCAGCCTTGACCCGATGGGAGGGCAGTTCTTC CASSLDPMGGQFF
NA TRBJ2-6 NA TRBV18 TGTGCCAGCTCACCGCCGGACAGTCTCCCGAGCTCTGGGGCCAACGTCCTGACTTTC CASSPPDSLPSSGANVLTF
NA TRBJ2-5 NA TRBV20-1 TGCAGTGCTCTTGCCCAGGAAGAGACCCAGTACTTC CSALAQEETQYF
NA TRBJ2-1 NA TRBV19 TGTGCCAGTAGTAGTCAAGGGACACCCCCTTGGAATGAGCAGTTCTTC CASSSQGTPPWNEQFF
TRBD2 TRBJ2-7 few TRBV5-5 TGTGCCAGCAGCTTGAGTGGACTAGCGAGGGAGCAGTACTTC CASSLSGLAREQYF
NA TRBJ1-2 NA TRBV29-1 TGCAGCGTTGAACAAAACTATGGCTACACCTTC CSVEQNYGYTF
NA TRBJ1-6 few TRBV7-9 TGTGCCAGCAGCCCGGGATCACGGGGTCCGACCCACTTT CASSPGSRGPTHF
NA TRBJ1-5 NA TRBV29-1 TGCAGCGTTGGGGGAAGAAGCAATCAGCCCCAGCATTTT CSVGGRSNQPQHF
NA TRBJ2-3 few TRBV6-1 TGTGCCAGCAGGCAGGGACCAGCCACAGATACGCAGTATTTT CASRQGPATDTQYF
TRBD2 TRBJ2-2 NA TRBV6-4 TGTGCCAGCAGTGCCGGGGGGGTGAACACCGGGGAGCTGTTTTTT CASSAGGVNTGELFF
NA TRBJ2-2 NA TRBV20-1 TGCAGTGCTAGAGATGCAGGGGCCGGGGAGCTGTTTTTT CSARDAGAGELFF
NA TRBJ2-2 NA TRBV7-2 TGTGCCAGCAGCTTGGCGTCGGGTCCTAACACCAGGGAGCTGTTTTTT CASSLASGPNTRELFF
NA TRBJ1-2 once TRBV5-1 TGCGCCAGCAGCTTAGACCCTACCTATGGCTACACCTTC CASSLDPTYGYTF
TRBD1 TRBJ1-1 NA TRBV4-1 TGCGCCAGCAGGGGCGGGACAGGGGGCAAGAACACTGAAGCTTTCTTT CASRGGTGGKNTEAFF
TRBD2 TRBJ2-1 few TRBV20-1 TGCAGTGCTAGAGATAGCGGGAGGGCCCCGAATGAGCAGTTCTTC CSARDSGRAPNEQFF
TRBD1 TRBJ2-1 few TRBV9 TGTGCCAGCAGCGTAGGGGACAGGGACCACAATGAGCAGTTCTTC CASSVGDRDHNEQFF
NA TRBJ1-2 NA TRBV12-3/TRBV12-4 TGTGCCAGCAGTTTCCGGCTGCCTGGCTACACCTTC CASSFRLPGYTF
TRBD1 TRBJ2-1 few TRBV20-1 TGCAGTGCTAGGGCAGGGGGCTCCTACAATGAGCAGTTCTTC CSARAGGSYNEQFF
NA TRBJ2-5 once TRBV29-1 TGCAGCGTTGATGCGGGTAGGGGTCAAGAGACCCAGTACTTC CSVDAGRGQETQYF
NA TRBJ2-3 NA TRBV7-2 TGTGCCAGCAGCCCATGGGTGGGGACTACAGATACGCAGTATTTT CASSPWVGTTDTQYF